The clone carrying this T cell receptor beta chain has just a few counts. The CDR3 has 15 amino acids. V was shortened by 2 bases and J by 0 bases, with 8 bases between the two germline ends. CDR1 SGHTA and CDR2 FQGNSA come from the germline V gene. The assay was immunoSEQ multiplex PCR, and TCRdb's table has in-frame clones only and misses some. The sample has about 13,000 clones; 65% to 85% are singletons. The sample originates from a study of sequential checkpoint blockade in melanoma. The treatment denotes: randomized to nivolumab then ipilimumab (arm A) or the reverse (arm B). The sample was CD8+ T cells sorted from blood (inferred from file names), taken from a patient given nivolumab and ipilimumab in sequence. V gene TRBV7-2 combines with J gene TRBJ2-1; TRBD2 might be the D (7 bases). The sequence was obtained from a human patient with melanoma. Some clones in this sample may be carry-over from other donors' samples. CDR3 bases: TGTGCCAGCAGCTTAAGGGGGGGCTCCTACAATGAGCAGTTCTTC. The encoded protein is CASSLRGGSYNEQFF.